Listed below are T cell receptor beta chains from one sample, sequenced in a study of vaccination and CD4 T cells after COVID-19. TCRdb analysed the PCR reads with MiXCR anew, one entry per CDR3 protein. The table shows roughly 20,000 distinct CDR3 sequences, with around two fifths occurring only once. No cognate antigen is known for these TCRs. The sample in question was CD4+ T cells from blood, cultured in vitro, obtained after SARS-CoV-2 vaccination. Source of these receptors: a human donor who had recovered from COVID-19. The CDR3 runs from the conserved cysteine through the conserved F or W. A D gene is named only where the DNA matches it firmly. Size values are once, few and many counts, or a class for expanded clones, and some rows have none.

v_gene	abundance	j_gene	d_gene	CDR3nt	CDR3aa
TRBV7-9	NA	TRBJ2-5	TRBD2	TGTGCCAGCAGCCCCCGGGGGGGGCTTGAGGAGACCCAGTACTTC	CASSPRGGLEETQYF
TRBV20-1	NA	TRBJ2-3	NA	TGCAGTGCTAGGGGGGATGAGGGTACGCAGTATTTT	CSARGDEGTQYF
TRBV23-1	NA	TRBJ1-5	NA	TGCGCCAGCAGAGAACAGGGGCCCCAGCATTTT	CASREQGPQHF
TRBV20-1	few	TRBJ1-1	TRBD1	TGCAGTGCCCTGGGGCAGGGGGTTCTGTTCAGTGAAGCTTTCTTT	CSALGQGVLFSEAFF
TRBV6-2/TRBV6-3	NA	TRBJ2-3	NA	TGTGCCAGCAGTCAGCGTAGGGATACGCAGTATTTT	CASSQRRDTQYF
TRBV27	NA	TRBJ1-1	TRBD1	TGTGCCAGCAGTTTGCTGGACAGGGGCCTTGACACTGAAGCTTTCTTT	CASSLLDRGLDTEAFF
TRBV6-2/TRBV6-3	few	TRBJ1-5	TRBD1	TGTGCCAGCAGTTGGACAGGGGGGAATCAGCCCCAGCATTTT	CASSWTGGNQPQHF
TRBV7-2	NA	TRBJ2-7	TRBD1	TGTGCCAGCAGCTATAACAGGGGCGAGCAGTACTTC	CASSYNRGEQYF
TRBV5-1	NA	TRBJ1-2	NA	TGCGCCAGCAGCTTGGGGGGTATGAGCGGCTACACCTTC	CASSLGGMSGYTF
TRBV2	NA	TRBJ2-5	TRBD1	TGTGCCAGCAGTCCGGGACAGAAAGAGACCCAGTACTTC	CASSPGQKETQYF
TRBV7-2	medium-sized	TRBJ1-5	NA	TGTGCCAGCAGCTTATCTGGAGGGTACAGCAATCAGCCCCAGCATTTT	CASSLSGGYSNQPQHF
TRBV2	NA	TRBJ1-2	NA	TGTGCCAGCATACAAGATGGCTACACCTTC	CASIQDGYTF
TRBV5-1	NA	TRBJ2-7	TRBD2	TGCGCCAGCAGCCGTGGACTAGCTTCTTACGAGCAGTACTTC	CASSRGLASYEQYF
TRBV27	NA	TRBJ1-2	NA	TGTGCCAGCAGTTTTCTCGCAGCGGGCAGGGGTAGCTATGGCTACACCTTC	CASSFLAAGRGSYGYTF
TRBV12-3/TRBV12-4	NA	TRBJ1-1	NA	TGTGCCAGCAGTTCCATAGACTGGAACACTGAAGCTTTCTTT	CASSSIDWNTEAFF
TRBV20-1	NA	TRBJ2-1	TRBD2	TGCAGTGCTAATGTTTTAGCGGGAGACTACAATGAGCAGTTCTTC	CSANVLAGDYNEQFF
TRBV7-3	few	TRBJ1-1	NA	TGTGCCAGCAGCCAAGGACGGGACACTGAAGCTTTCTTT	CASSQGRDTEAFF
TRBV2	NA	TRBJ2-7	NA	TGTGCCAGCAGCGAGCACGGGGACCTCTACGAGCAGTACTTC	CASSEHGDLYEQYF
TRBV15	few	TRBJ2-1	TRBD1	TGTGCCACCAGCAGAGAACTTGGGCAAGGGGGCCATGAGCAGTTCTTC	CATSRELGQGGHEQFF
TRBV7-2	NA	TRBJ2-1	NA	TGTGCCAGCAGCTTAGCGATCGGCGGGATAGGGAATGAGCAGTTCTTC	CASSLAIGGIGNEQFF
TRBV10-2	NA	TRBJ1-2	NA	TGCGCCAGCAGCCCCGGGACACCAGTCTATGGCTACACCTTC	CASSPGTPVYGYTF
TRBV20-1	NA	TRBJ2-1	NA	TGCAGTGCCAGTATTCACAATGAGCAGTTCTTC	CSASIHNEQFF
TRBV24-1	NA	TRBJ2-3	NA	TGTGCCACCAGTGATATGGGAGGTACCGAGGCAGATACGCAGTATTTT	CATSDMGGTEADTQYF
TRBV7-3	NA	TRBJ2-3	NA	TGTGCCAGCAGCTTCCGGGCAGGGGACACAGATACGCAGTATTTT	CASSFRAGDTDTQYF
TRBV6-2/TRBV6-3	NA	TRBJ2-2	NA	TGTGCCAGCAGACCCCCCAAACTAGGGAAAAGCGGGGAGCTGTTTTTT	CASRPPKLGKSGELFF
TRBV7-6	once	TRBJ1-1	NA	TGTGCCAGCGCTAAAGGGCCGGGAGAGAACACTGAAGCTTTCTTT	CASAKGPGENTEAFF
TRBV19	NA	TRBJ1-6	NA	TGTGCCAGTAGTGCAGACGGGACCAATTCACCCCTCCACTTT	CASSADGTNSPLHF
TRBV27	few	TRBJ2-3	NA	TGTGCCAGCTCCCCTGACCCTAGCACAGATACGCAGTATTTT	CASSPDPSTDTQYF
TRBV19	NA	TRBJ1-5	NA	TGTGCCAGTAGTATTTCGGCAGCAAATCAGCCCCAGCATTTT	CASSISAANQPQHF
TRBV7-6	few	TRBJ2-3	TRBD2	TGTGCCAGCAGCTCAGCGGGAGCCCACACAGATACGCAGTATTTT	CASSSAGAHTDTQYF
TRBV20-1	NA	TRBJ2-5	TRBD2	TGCAGTGCTAGAGATACTAGCGGGGGGGCGGAGACCCAGTACTTC	CSARDTSGGAETQYF
TRBV5-1	once	TRBJ1-1	NA	TGCGCCAGCACCCCCGGAGCGGCAAACACTGAAGCTTTCTTT	CASTPGAANTEAFF
TRBV4-1	NA	TRBJ2-1	TRBD2	TGCGCCAGCAGCCAAGGTGGGACTAGCTGGAATGAGCAGTTCTTC	CASSQGGTSWNEQFF
TRBV11-2	few	TRBJ2-7	TRBD1	TGTGCCAGCAGCCAGACACAGGGGGGCGAGCAGTACTTC	CASSQTQGGEQYF
TRBV4-2	NA	TRBJ1-6	NA	TGTGCCAGCAGCCAAGTTAGCCGGGCAGGAGGCAATTCACCCCTCCACTTT	CASSQVSRAGGNSPLHF
TRBV12-3/TRBV12-4	NA	TRBJ1-5	NA	TGTGCCAGCAGTATGGCCTCTATACGCCAGCCCCAGCATTTT	CASSMASIRQPQHF
TRBV5-1	NA	TRBJ1-1	NA	TGCGCCAGCAGCTTGGGACAGATCACTGAAGCTTTCTTT	CASSLGQITEAFF
TRBV7-9	few	TRBJ2-3	NA	TGTGCCAGCAGTCTCGCCCGGAAGCTCGATACGCAGTATTTT	CASSLARKLDTQYF
TRBV6-2/TRBV6-3	NA	TRBJ2-5	NA	TGTGCCAGCAGATCCTCGTCCCAAGAGACCCAGTACTTC	CASRSSSQETQYF
TRBV10-3	NA	TRBJ2-3	TRBD1	TGTGCCATCAGTAAGGACAGGGCCGGCACAGATACGCAGTATTTT	CAISKDRAGTDTQYF
TRBV12-3/TRBV12-4	NA	TRBJ1-2	NA	TGTGCCAGCAGTATACCTGGACGGACCTATGGCTACACCTTC	CASSIPGRTYGYTF
TRBV7-2	few	TRBJ1-2	NA	TGTGCCAGCAGCTCCGGGGACACCCGTCACTATGGCTACACCTTC	CASSSGDTRHYGYTF
TRBV18	NA	TRBJ2-7	NA	TGTGCCAGCTCTCGGCCCGAGGACGAGCAGTACTTC	CASSRPEDEQYF
TRBV7-3	NA	TRBJ1-1	TRBD1	TGTGCCAGCAGATTATCGGACAGGGTGAACACTGAAGCTTTCTTT	CASRLSDRVNTEAFF
TRBV6-5	NA	TRBJ1-2	NA	TGTGCCAGCAGTTACCCGACGGGCAGGGATAATGGCTACACCTTC	CASSYPTGRDNGYTF
TRBV4-3	NA	TRBJ2-7	TRBD2	TGCGCCAGCAGCCAAGCTGGGACTAGCGGGAGTGTATACGAGCAGTACTTC	CASSQAGTSGSVYEQYF